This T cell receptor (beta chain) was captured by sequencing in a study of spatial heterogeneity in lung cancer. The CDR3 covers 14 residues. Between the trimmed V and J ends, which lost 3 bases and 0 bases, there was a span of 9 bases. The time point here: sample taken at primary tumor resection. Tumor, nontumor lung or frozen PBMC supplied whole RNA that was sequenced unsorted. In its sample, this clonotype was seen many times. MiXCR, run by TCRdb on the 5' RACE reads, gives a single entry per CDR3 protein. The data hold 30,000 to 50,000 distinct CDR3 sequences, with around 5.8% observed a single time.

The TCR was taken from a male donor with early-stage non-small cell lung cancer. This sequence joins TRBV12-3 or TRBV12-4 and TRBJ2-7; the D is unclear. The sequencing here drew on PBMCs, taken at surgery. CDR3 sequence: CASSLYDSSYEQYF. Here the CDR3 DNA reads TGTGCCAGCAGTTTGTATGATAGCTCCTACGAGCAGTACTTC.